This T cell receptor (beta chain) was identified in a study of blood T cell repertoires in COVID-19. The overall study: Sample material is recorded as cDNA or gDNA derived from T cells, B-cell-depleted T cells, or PBMCs.

This CDR3 comprises 14 residues. CDR1 and CDR2 from the germline V gene are LGHDT and YNNKEL (reference sequence). With V trimmed by 5 bases and J by 6 bases, 10 bases remained unmatched. This clone has more than one count but fewer than ten. Generated by immunoSEQ multiplex PCR, the TCRdb table keeps only in-frame clones and is missing some. There are more than 60,000 clones in the sample; roughly 90% occur only once, and about 4.3% lies in the top ten. The TCR comes from a man over 45 with active COVID-19. Sequences were obtained from peripheral blood. The rearrangement uses TRBV3-1 (or the pseudogene TRBV3-2) and TRBJ2-7, with 7 bases fitting TRBD1. The CDR3 bases are TGTGCCAGCAGCAGGTCCCAGGGGGTAGGCGAGCAGTACTTC. Encoded protein: CASSRSQGVGEQYF.